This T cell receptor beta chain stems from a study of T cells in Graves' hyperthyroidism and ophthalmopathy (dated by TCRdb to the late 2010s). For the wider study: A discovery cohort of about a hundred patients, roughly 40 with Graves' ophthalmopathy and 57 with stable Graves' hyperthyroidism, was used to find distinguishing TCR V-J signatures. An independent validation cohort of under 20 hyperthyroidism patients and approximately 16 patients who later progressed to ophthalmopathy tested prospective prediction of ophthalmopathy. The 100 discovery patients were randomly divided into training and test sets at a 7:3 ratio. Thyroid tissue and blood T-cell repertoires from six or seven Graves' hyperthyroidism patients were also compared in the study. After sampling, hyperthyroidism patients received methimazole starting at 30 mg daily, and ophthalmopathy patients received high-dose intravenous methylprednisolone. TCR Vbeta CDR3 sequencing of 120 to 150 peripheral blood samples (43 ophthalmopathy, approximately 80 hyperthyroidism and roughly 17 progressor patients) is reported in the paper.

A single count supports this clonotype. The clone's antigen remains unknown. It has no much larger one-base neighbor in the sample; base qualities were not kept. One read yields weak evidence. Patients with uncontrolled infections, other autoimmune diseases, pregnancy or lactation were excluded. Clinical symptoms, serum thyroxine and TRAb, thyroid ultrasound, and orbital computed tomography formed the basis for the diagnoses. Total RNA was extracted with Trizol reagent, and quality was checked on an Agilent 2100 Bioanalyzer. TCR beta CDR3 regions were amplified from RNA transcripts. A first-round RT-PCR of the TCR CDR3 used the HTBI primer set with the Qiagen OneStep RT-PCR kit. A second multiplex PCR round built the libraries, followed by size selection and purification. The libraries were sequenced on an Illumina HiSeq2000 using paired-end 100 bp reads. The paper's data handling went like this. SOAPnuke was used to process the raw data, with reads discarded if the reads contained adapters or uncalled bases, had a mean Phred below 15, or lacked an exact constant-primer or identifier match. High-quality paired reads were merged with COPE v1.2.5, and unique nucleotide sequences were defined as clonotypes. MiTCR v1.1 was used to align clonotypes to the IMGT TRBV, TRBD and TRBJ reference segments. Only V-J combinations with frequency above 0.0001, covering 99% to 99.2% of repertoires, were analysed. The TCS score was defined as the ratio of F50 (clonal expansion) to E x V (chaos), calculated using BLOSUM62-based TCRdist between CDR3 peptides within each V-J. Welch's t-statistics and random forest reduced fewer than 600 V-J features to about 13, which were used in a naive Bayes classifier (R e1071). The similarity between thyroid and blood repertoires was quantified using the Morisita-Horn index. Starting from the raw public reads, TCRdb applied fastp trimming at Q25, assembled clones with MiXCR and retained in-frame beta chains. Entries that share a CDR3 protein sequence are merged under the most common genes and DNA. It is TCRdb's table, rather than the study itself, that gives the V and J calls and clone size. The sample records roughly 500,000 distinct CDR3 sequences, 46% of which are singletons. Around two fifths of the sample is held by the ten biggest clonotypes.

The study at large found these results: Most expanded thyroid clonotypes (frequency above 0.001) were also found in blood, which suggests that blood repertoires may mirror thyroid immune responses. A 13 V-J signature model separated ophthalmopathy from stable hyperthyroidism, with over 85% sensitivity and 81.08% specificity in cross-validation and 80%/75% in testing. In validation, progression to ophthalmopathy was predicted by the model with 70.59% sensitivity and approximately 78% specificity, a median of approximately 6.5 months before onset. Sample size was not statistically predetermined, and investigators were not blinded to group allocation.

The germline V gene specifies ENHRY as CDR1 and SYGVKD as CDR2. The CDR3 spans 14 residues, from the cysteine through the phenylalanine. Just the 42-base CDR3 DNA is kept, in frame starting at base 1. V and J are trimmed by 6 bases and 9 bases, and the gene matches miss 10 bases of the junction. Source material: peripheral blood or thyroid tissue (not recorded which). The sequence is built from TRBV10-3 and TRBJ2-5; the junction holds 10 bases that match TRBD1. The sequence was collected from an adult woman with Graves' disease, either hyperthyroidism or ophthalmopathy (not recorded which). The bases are TGTGCCATCAGCCCGGACAGGGGGGATCAGCCCCAGTACTTC. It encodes CAISPDRGDQPQYF.